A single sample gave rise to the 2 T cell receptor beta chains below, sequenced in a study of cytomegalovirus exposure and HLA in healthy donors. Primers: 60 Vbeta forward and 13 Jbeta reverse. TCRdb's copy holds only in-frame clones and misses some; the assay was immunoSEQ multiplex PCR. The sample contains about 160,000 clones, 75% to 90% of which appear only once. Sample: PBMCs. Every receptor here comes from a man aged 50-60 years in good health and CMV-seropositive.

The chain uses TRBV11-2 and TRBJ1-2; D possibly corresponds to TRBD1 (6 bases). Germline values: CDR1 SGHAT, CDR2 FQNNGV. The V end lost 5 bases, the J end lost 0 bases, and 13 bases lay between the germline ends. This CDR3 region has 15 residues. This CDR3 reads CASSPGGPPNYGYTF. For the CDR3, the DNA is TGTGCCAGCAGCCCGGGGGGGCCTCCTAACTATGGCTACACCTTC.

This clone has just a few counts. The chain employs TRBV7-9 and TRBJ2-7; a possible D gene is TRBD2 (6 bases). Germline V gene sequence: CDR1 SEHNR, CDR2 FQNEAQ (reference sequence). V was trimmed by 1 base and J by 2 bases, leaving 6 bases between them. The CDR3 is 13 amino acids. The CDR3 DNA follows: TGTGCCAGCAGCTTAGGCGGGACCTACGAGCAGTACTTC. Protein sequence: CASSLGGTYEQYF.